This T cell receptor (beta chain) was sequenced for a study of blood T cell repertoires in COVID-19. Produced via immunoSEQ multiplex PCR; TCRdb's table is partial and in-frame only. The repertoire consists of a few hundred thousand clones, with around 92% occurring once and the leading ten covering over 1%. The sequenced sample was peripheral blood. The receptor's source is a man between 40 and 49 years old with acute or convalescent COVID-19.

The CDR3: CASSFTGTEYEQYF. CDR3 coding DNA: TGTGCCAGCAGCTTTACCGGGACAGAATACGAGCAGTACTTC. The chain is built from TRBV5-4 and TRBJ2-7, with 7 bases aligning to TRBD1. Germline V lookup: CDR1 SGHNT, CDR2 YYREEE (reference sequence). This CDR3 has 14 amino acids. V lost 2 bases, J lost 4 bases, and 6 bases stayed unmatched.